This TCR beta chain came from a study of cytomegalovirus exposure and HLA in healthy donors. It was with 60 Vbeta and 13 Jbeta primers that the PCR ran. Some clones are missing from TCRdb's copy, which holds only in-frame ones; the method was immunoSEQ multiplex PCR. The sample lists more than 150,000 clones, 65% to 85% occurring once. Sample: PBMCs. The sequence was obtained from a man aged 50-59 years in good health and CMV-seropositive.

This CDR3 is CASSLGLAASTDTQYF. The CDR3 region has the DNA TGTGCCAGCAGCTTAGGACTAGCAGCTAGCACAGATACGCAGTATTTT. The chain carries TRBV7-3 and TRBJ2-3; 8 bases are shared with TRBD2. J was trimmed by 0 bases and V by 2 bases; bases with no gene match: 4. CDR3 length equals 16 residues. Germline-derived CDR1 and CDR2 are SGHTA and FQGTGA. The full variable domain, its missing parts supplied by reference TRBV7-3 and TRBJ2-3, is GAGVSQTPSNKVTEKGKYVELRCDPISGHTALYWYRQSLGQGPEFLIYFQGTGAADDSGLPNDRFFAVRPEGSVSTLKIQRTERGDSAVYLCASSLGLAASTDTQYFGPGTRLTVL.